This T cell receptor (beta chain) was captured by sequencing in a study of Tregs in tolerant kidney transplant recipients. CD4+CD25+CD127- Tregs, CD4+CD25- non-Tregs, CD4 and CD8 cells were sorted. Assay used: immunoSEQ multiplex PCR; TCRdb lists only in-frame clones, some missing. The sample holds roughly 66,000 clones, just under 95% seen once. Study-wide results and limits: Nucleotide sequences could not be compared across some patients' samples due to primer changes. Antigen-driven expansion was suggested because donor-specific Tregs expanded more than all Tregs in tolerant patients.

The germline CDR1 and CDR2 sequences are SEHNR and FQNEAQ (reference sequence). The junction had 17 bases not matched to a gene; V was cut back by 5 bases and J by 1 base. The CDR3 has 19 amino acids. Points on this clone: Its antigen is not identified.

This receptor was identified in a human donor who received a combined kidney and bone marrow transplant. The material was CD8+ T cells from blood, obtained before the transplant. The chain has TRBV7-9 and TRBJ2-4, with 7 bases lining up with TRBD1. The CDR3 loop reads CASSTPTGQPTRAKNIQYF. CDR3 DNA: TGTGCCAGCAGCACCCCGACAGGGCAACCTACTAGGGCCAAAAACATTCAGTACTTC.